This TCR beta chain is from a study of response to subunit inactivated influenza vaccine. TCRdb re-called the RT-PCR reads through MiXCR, storing one row per CDR3 protein. This sample has about 500,000 distinct CDR3 sequences; 7.2% occur once, and the top ten carry around 13%. Study conclusions and caveats: The authors suggested that few new T cells are recruited per seasonal influenza vaccination.

In this sample, this clonotype turned up many times. The target antigen is unknown. Germline V lookup: CDR1 SEHNR, CDR2 FQNEAQ (reference sequence). This CDR3 is built from 17 residues. The V end lost 5 bases, the J end lost 5 bases, and 22 bases lay between the germline ends. The receptor was isolated from a man between 50 and 70 years old who received an inactivated influenza vaccine. The genes are TRBV7-9 and TRBJ2-1, with D tentatively TRBD1 or TRBD2 (6 bases each). The sequencing here drew on PBMCs from blood, taken around 25 months after vaccination. The CDR3 reads CASSPPFRGTRDNEQFF. The CDR3, as DNA: TGTGCCAGCAGCCCCCCATTTAGGGGGACTCGGGACAATGAGCAGTTCTTC.